This T cell receptor beta chain is drawn from a study of control samples from healthy donors and cancer patients. The CDR3 consists of 13 residues. V lost 3 bases and J lost 5, with 8 bases in between. Clones were sequenced by immunoSEQ multiplex PCR, and TCRdb holds only the in-frame ones, with some missing. The data show roughly 76,000 clones, roughly 92% seen once. The chain carries TRBV12-3 or TRBV12-4 and TRBJ1-5, with TRBD1 as a possible D gene (5 bases). The receptor's source is a woman in her 40s in good health. Source material: blood. CDR3 nucleotides: TGTGCCAGCAGTTTTACAGGAGATCAGCCCCAGCATTTT. Encoded protein: CASSFTGDQPQHF.